The entry below gives a single TCR beta chain sequence along with its context. The data were obtained in a study of CD8 T cells in Susac syndrome. Trimming left V 2 bases short and J 8 bases short, with 12 bases between. The CDR3 is 13 residues long. In germline, CDR1 is MNHEY, CDR2 SVGEGT. When the RNA was reverse transcribed, random hexamers were used with an input of roughly 0.5 to 1 ug. Via MiXCR, TCRdb re-called the immunoSEQ multiplex PCR reads, giving one row per CDR3 protein. The table shows under 250,000 distinct CDR3 sequences, with around 93% occurring only once. Input material: CD4+ T cells from PBMCs. The chain carries TRBV6-2 or TRBV6-3 and TRBJ1-2; no firm D call. The clonotype originates from a human donor with multiple sclerosis. CDR3 in DNA: TGTGCCAGCAGTTACCCCACCGGACCCGGCTACACCTTC. Its translation is CASSYPTGPGYTF.